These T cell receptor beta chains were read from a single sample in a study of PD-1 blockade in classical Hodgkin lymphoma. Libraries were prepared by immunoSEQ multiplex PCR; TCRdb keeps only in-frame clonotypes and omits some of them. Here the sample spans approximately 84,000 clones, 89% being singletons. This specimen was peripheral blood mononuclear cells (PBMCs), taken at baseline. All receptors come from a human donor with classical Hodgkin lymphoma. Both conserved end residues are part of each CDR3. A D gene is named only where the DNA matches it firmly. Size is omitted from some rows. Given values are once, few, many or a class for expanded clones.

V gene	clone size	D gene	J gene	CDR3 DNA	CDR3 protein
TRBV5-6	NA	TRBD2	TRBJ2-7	TGTGCCAGCACCTTAGCGGGGTCTTCCTACGAGCAGTACTTC	CASTLAGSSYEQYF
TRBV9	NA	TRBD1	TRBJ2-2	TGTGCCAGCAGCCTTCGGGACAGGGACACCGGGGAGCTGTTTTTT	CASSLRDRDTGELFF
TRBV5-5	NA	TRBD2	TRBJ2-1	TGTGCCAGCAGCCGCCGGGGAGCGGGAGGGCAGCATGAGCAGTTCTTC	CASSRRGAGGQHEQFF
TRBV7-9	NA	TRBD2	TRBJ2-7	TGTGCCAGCAGCCCAACCAGCGGGAGGGCCGGCTCCGAGCAGTACTTC	CASSPTSGRAGSEQYF
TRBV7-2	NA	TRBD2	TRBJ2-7	TGTGCCAGCAGCTCCCCTGCTAGCGGATTCTCCTACGAGCAGTACTTC	CASSSPASGFSYEQYF
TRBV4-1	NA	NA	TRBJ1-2	TGCGCCAGCAGCCAACCCCGGGAGAAACTCTATGGCTACACCTTC	CASSQPREKLYGYTF
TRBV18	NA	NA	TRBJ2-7	TGTGCCAGCTCCCAAGGCCAGGGTCCGTCCTACGAGCAGTACTTC	CASSQGQGPSYEQYF
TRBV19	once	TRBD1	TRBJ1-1	TGTGCCAGTAGGATACAGGGGTATGGCACTGAAGCTTTCTTT	CASRIQGYGTEAFF
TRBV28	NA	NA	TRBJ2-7	TGTGCCAGCAGACAGGGAAATTCCTACGAGCAGTACTTC	CASRQGNSYEQYF
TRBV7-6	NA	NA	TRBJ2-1	TGTGCCAGCAGCCAATCGTTCGATCTGAATGAGCAGTTCTTC	CASSQSFDLNEQFF
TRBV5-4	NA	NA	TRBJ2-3	TGTGCCAGCAGCTTGGATAGCCCAGATACGCAGTATTTT	CASSLDSPDTQYF
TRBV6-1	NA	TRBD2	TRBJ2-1	TGTGCCAGCAGTGAAAGAGGCGGGAGAGATGAGCAGTTCTTC	CASSERGGRDEQFF
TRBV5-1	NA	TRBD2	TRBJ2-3	TGCGCCAGCAGCAAGAGGGGGACTAGCGTCTCTAGCACAGATACGCAGTATTTT	CASSKRGTSVSSTDTQYF
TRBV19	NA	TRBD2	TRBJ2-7	TGTGCCAGTAGCTCGACTAGCGGGGCCTACGAGCAGTACTTC	CASSSTSGAYEQYF
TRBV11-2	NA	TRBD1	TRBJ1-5	TGTGCCAGCAGCTTAGGGGGTTTGACAGGGTTTCCGAAGGGACAGCCCCAGCATTTT	CASSLGGLTGFPKGQPQHF
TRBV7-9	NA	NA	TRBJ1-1	TGTGCCAGCAGCTTAGCGGTGGGGCAGAGCACTGAAGCTTTCTTT	CASSLAVGQSTEAFF
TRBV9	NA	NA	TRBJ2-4	TGTGCCAGCAGCGTAGATTCCATTCAGTACTTC	CASSVDSIQYF
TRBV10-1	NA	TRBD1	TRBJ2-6	TGCGCCAGCAGTGAGCAGGGGGCAGGGCCTGGGGCCAACGTCCTGACTTTC	CASSEQGAGPGANVLTF
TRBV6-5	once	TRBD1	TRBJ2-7	TGTGCCAGCAGTTCCCCTGACAGGGGATCCTACGAGCAGTACTTC	CASSSPDRGSYEQYF
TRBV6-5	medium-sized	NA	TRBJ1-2	TGTGCCAGCAGTTACATTACAGGCGTGGGCAACTATGGCTACACCTTC	CASSYITGVGNYGYTF
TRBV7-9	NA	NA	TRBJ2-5	TGTGCCAGCAGCTTTACCCCGGGGGCGGAGAGGGAGACCCAGTACTTC	CASSFTPGAERETQYF
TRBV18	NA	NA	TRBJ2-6	TGTGCCAGCTCACTCGGACAGTCCTCTGGGGCCAACGTCCTGACTTTC	CASSLGQSSGANVLTF
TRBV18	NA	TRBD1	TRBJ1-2	TGTGCCAGCTCACCACGGACAGGGGAGTATGGCTACACCTTC	CASSPRTGEYGYTF
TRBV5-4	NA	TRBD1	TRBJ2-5	TGTGCCAGCAGCTCGGGACAGCAAGAGACCCAGTACTTC	CASSSGQQETQYF
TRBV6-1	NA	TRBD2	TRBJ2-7	TGTGCCAGCAGTGAAGGGGCGGGAGGGATAGACGAGCAGTACTTC	CASSEGAGGIDEQYF
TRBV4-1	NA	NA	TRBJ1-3	TGCGCCAGCAGCCAGAGGGTTCTCTCTGGAAACACCATATATTTT	CASSQRVLSGNTIYF
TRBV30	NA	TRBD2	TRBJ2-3	TGTGCCTGGACCACGGGGGGGAGCGTAGATACGCAGTATTTT	CAWTTGGSVDTQYF
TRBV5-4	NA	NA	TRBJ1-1	TGTGCCAGCAGCTTGGTGAGCCGCACTGAAGCTTTCTTT	CASSLVSRTEAFF
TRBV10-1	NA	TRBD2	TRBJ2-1	TGCGCCAGCAGATGTGGGGGGGGGAGCTCCTACAATGAGCAGTTCTTC	CASRCGGGSSYNEQFF
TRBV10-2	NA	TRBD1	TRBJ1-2	TGCGCCAGCGGTACCGGGACAGATACAGCCCGAGGGGGCTACACCTTC	CASGTGTDTARGGYTF
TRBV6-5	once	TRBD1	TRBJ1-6	TGTGCCAGCACCGACAGGGCGGGGAATTCACCCCTCCACTTT	CASTDRAGNSPLHF
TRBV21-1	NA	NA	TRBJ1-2	TGTGCCAGCAGCAAAGAGGACCAAACGACGGGGAGCTATGGCTACACCTTC	CASSKEDQTTGSYGYTF
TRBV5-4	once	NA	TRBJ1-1	TGTGCCAGCAGCTTGGCCCGGGGGAGGGACACTGAAGCTTTCTTT	CASSLARGRDTEAFF
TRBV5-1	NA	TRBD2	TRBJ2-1	TGCGCCAGCAGCTCGCTCGGAGAATCTAGCGGGAACGCCTACAATGAGCAGTTCTTC	CASSSLGESSGNAYNEQFF
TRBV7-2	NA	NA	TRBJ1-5	TGTGCCAGCAGCTTAAATGCCCAGGAGAATAGCAATCAGCCCCAGCATTTT	CASSLNAQENSNQPQHF
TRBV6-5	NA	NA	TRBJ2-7	TGTGCCAGCGACGAGGGCGAGCAGTACTTC	CASDEGEQYF
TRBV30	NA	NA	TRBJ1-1	TGTGCCTGGAGTGACCAGGGTAACATGAACACTGAAGCTTTCTTT	CAWSDQGNMNTEAFF
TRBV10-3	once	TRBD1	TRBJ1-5	TGTGCCATCAGCCAAGGACAGGGGACGGGTAGCAATCAGCCCCAGCATTTT	CAISQGQGTGSNQPQHF
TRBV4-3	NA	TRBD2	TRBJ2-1	TGCGCCAGCAGCCACTGGGGGTTTAGCGGGAGCCTCACCAATGAGCAGTTCTTC	CASSHWGFSGSLTNEQFF
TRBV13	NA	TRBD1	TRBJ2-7	TGTGCCAGCAGCCAAGGGACAGGGACGAGCTACGAGCAGTACTTC	CASSQGTGTSYEQYF
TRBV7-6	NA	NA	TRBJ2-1	TGTGCCAGCAGCTTAGGGACCTATGGGGATGAGCAGTTCTTC	CASSLGTYGDEQFF
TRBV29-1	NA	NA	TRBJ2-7	TGCAGCGTTGACAGGGGTGACTACGAGCAGTACTTC	CSVDRGDYEQYF
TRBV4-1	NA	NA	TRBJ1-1	TGCGCCAGCAGCAAAAGCGGGGCGAGGTACACTGAAGCTTTCTTT	CASSKSGARYTEAFF
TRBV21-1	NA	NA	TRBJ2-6	TGTGCCACCCCCAAGCCGAGCAAACACCCTGGGGCCAACGTCCTGACTTTC	CATPKPSKHPGANVLTF
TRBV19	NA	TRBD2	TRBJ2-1	TGTGCCAGTAGTATCCGGACTAGCGAAAACAATGAGCAGTTCTTC	CASSIRTSENNEQFF
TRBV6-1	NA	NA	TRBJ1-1	TGTGCCAGCAGTGTCCGGACAGTTGCTGAAGCTTTCTTT	CASSVRTVAEAFF
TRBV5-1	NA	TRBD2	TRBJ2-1	TGCGCCAGCAGCTACAGCGGGAGTGTAGATGAGCAGTTCTTC	CASSYSGSVDEQFF